This paragraph reports one T cell receptor beta chain. One end of the junction varies from germline; a read error may be responsible. Amplification used 60 Vbeta primers and 13 Jbeta primers. Libraries were prepared by immunoSEQ multiplex PCR; TCRdb keeps only in-frame clonotypes and omits some of them. Of 80,000 to 100,000 clones listed, around 80% are singletons. The data stem from a study of cytomegalovirus exposure and HLA in healthy donors. The CDR3 has 12 amino acids. CDR1 is GTSNPN and CDR2 is SVGIG in the germline V gene (reference sequence). The sequence was collected from a man between 35 and 55 years old in good health and CMV-seronegative. The J gene is TRBJ1-2, the V gene TRBV30, with a weak D call TRBD1 (5 bases). The sequenced material came from PBMCs. The CDR3: CAWSARDGGEAF. The CDR3 nucleotides are TGTGCCTGGAGTGCCAGGGACGGAGGGGAGGCCTTC.